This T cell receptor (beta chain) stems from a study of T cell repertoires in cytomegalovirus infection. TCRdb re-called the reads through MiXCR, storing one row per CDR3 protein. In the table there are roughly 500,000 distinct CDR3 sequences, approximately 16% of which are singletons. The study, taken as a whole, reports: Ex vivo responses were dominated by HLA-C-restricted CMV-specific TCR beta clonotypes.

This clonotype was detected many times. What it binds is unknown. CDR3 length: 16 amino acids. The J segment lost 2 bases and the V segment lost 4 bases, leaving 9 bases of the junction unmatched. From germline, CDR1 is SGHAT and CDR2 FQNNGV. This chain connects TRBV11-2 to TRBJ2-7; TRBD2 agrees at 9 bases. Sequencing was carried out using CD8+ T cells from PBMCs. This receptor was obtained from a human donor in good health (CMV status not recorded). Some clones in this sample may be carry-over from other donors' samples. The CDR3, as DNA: TGTGCCAGCAGCTACTTATCTAGCGGGGCCACCTACGAGCAGTACTTC. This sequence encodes CASSYLSSGATYEQYF.